These T cell receptor beta chains were read from a single sample in a study of control samples from healthy donors and cancer patients. Clones were sequenced by immunoSEQ multiplex PCR, and TCRdb holds only the in-frame ones, with some missing. The data contain roughly 90,000 clones, 80% to 95% of them singletons. The sequencing sample was made of blood. The receptors come from a woman between 25 and 40 years old in good health. Each CDR3 is given with its conserved first and last residue. The order of the fields is J gene, clone size, V gene, D gene, CDR3 protein, CDR3 DNA. A D gene is named only where the DNA matches it firmly. Rows may omit the clone size; those that give it use once, few, many or a size class.

j_gene: TRBJ2-3; abundance: .; v_gene: TRBV24-1; d_gene: .; CDR3aa: CATGGAWTDTQYF; CDR3nt: TGTGCCACCGGTGGGGCCTGGACAGATACGCAGTATTTT
j_gene: TRBJ1-1; abundance: .; v_gene: TRBV6-5; d_gene: .; CDR3aa: CASSYSRGTEAFF; CDR3nt: TGTGCCAGCAGTTACTCGAGGGGCACTGAAGCTTTCTTT
j_gene: TRBJ1-1; abundance: .; v_gene: TRBV5-4; d_gene: .; CDR3aa: CASSPSGGSEKAFF; CDR3nt: TGTGCCAGCAGCCCGTCGGGGGGCTCAGAGAAAGCTTTCTTT
j_gene: TRBJ2-5; abundance: few; v_gene: TRBV11-3; d_gene: TRBD2; CDR3aa: CASSTKAGGGETQYF; CDR3nt: TGTGCCAGCAGCACCAAAGCGGGAGGAGGAGAGACCCAGTACTTC
j_gene: TRBJ2-2; abundance: .; v_gene: TRBV11-3; d_gene: TRBD2; CDR3aa: CATRPGGNTGELFF; CDR3nt: TGTGCCACCAGACCGGGGGGGAACACCGGGGAGCTGTTTTTT
j_gene: TRBJ2-2; abundance: .; v_gene: TRBV5-1; d_gene: .; CDR3aa: CASSLGSGSPGELFF; CDR3nt: TGCGCCAGCAGCTTGGGATCTGGGTCCCCCGGGGAGCTGTTTTTT
j_gene: TRBJ1-2; abundance: .; v_gene: TRBV2; d_gene: .; CDR3aa: CASRALMNYGYTF; CDR3nt: TGTGCCAGCAGGGCCTTGATGAACTATGGCTACACCTTC
j_gene: TRBJ2-2; abundance: .; v_gene: TRBV3-1/TRBV3-2; d_gene: .; CDR3aa: CASSPRYKNTGELFF; CDR3nt: TGTGCCAGCAGCCCGAGATATAAGAACACCGGGGAGCTGTTTTTT
j_gene: TRBJ1-4; abundance: .; v_gene: TRBV3-1/TRBV3-2; d_gene: .; CDR3aa: CASSTRKAGTNEKLFF; CDR3nt: TGTGCCAGCAGCACCAGGAAGGCAGGGACTAATGAAAAACTGTTTTTT
j_gene: TRBJ2-1; abundance: .; v_gene: TRBV15; d_gene: TRBD2; CDR3aa: CATSRATSGTYNEQFF; CDR3nt: TGTGCCACCAGCAGAGCGACTAGCGGGACTTACAATGAGCAGTTCTTC
j_gene: TRBJ1-4; abundance: .; v_gene: TRBV2; d_gene: TRBD1; CDR3aa: CASRVTGGEKLFF; CDR3nt: TGTGCCAGCAGGGTGACAGGGGGTGAAAAACTGTTTTTT
j_gene: TRBJ1-1; abundance: .; v_gene: TRBV6-2/TRBV6-3; d_gene: TRBD1; CDR3aa: CASSWQGAFFENTEAFF; CDR3nt: TGTGCCAGCAGTTGGCAGGGGGCCTTTTTCGAGAACACTGAAGCTTTCTTT
j_gene: TRBJ1-1; abundance: once; v_gene: TRBV13; d_gene: .; CDR3aa: CASSNRDFPKAFF; CDR3nt: TGTGCCAGCAGCAACCGGGATTTCCCCAAAGCTTTCTTT
j_gene: TRBJ1-2; abundance: .; v_gene: TRBV13; d_gene: .; CDR3aa: CASSFPSSGSLGGYTF; CDR3nt: TGTGCCAGCAGCTTCCCCTCCTCGGGCTCCCTCGGGGGCTACACCTTC
j_gene: TRBJ2-5; abundance: .; v_gene: TRBV3-1/TRBV3-2; d_gene: TRBD2; CDR3aa: CASSLGREGRETQYF; CDR3nt: TGTGCCAGCTCCCTCGGGCGGGAGGGCCGGGAGACCCAGTACTTC
j_gene: TRBJ1-3; abundance: .; v_gene: TRBV7-8; d_gene: .; CDR3aa: CASSQRGAGNTIYF; CDR3nt: TGTGCCAGCAGCCAAAGGGGTGCTGGAAACACCATATATTTT
j_gene: TRBJ1-3; abundance: .; v_gene: TRBV5-5; d_gene: TRBD1; CDR3aa: CASSFTTGGSSGNTIYF; CDR3nt: TGTGCCAGCAGCTTTACGACAGGGGGCAGCTCTGGAAACACCATATATTTT
j_gene: TRBJ1-1; abundance: .; v_gene: TRBV28; d_gene: .; CDR3aa: CASKSQGRSEAFF; CDR3nt: TGTGCCAGCAAAAGTCAGGGGCGATCTGAAGCTTTCTTT
j_gene: TRBJ2-1; abundance: .; v_gene: TRBV5-6; d_gene: .; CDR3aa: CASSVEGSSYNEQFF; CDR3nt: TGTGCCAGCAGCGTAGAGGGGAGCTCCTACAATGAGCAGTTCTTC
j_gene: TRBJ2-7; abundance: .; v_gene: TRBV20-1; d_gene: .; CDR3aa: CSAGEYEQYF; CDR3nt: TGCAGTGCTGGGGAGTACGAGCAGTACTTC
j_gene: TRBJ1-4; abundance: .; v_gene: TRBV28; d_gene: .; CDR3aa: CASSFWQASNEKLFF; CDR3nt: TGTGCCAGCAGTTTCTGGCAGGCCTCTAATGAAAAACTGTTTTTT
j_gene: TRBJ1-2; abundance: .; v_gene: TRBV28; d_gene: .; CDR3aa: CASSLIYRGTGYTF; CDR3nt: TGTGCCAGCAGTTTAATTTATCGGGGGACCGGCTACACCTTC
j_gene: TRBJ1-5; abundance: .; v_gene: TRBV7-8; d_gene: .; CDR3aa: CASSLGRDISQPQHF; CDR3nt: TGTGCCAGCAGCTTAGGACGGGACATCAGCCAGCCCCAGCATTTT
j_gene: TRBJ2-7; abundance: .; v_gene: TRBV5-4; d_gene: TRBD1; CDR3aa: CASSQLTGGYYEQYF; CDR3nt: TGTGCCAGCAGCCAACTGACAGGGGGGTACTACGAGCAGTACTTC
j_gene: TRBJ1-5; abundance: .; v_gene: TRBV9; d_gene: .; CDR3aa: CASSVDGTKGEPQHF; CDR3nt: TGTGCCAGCAGCGTAGACGGGACTAAAGGGGAGCCCCAGCATTTT
j_gene: TRBJ2-2; abundance: .; v_gene: TRBV9; d_gene: .; CDR3aa: CASSVLSTGELFF; CDR3nt: TGTGCCAGCAGCGTTTTGTCGACCGGGGAGCTGTTTTTT
j_gene: TRBJ1-1; abundance: .; v_gene: TRBV27; d_gene: .; CDR3aa: CASSFEGGGEAFF; CDR3nt: TGTGCCAGCAGTTTTGAGGGAGGGGGTGAAGCTTTCTTT
j_gene: TRBJ2-3; abundance: .; v_gene: TRBV9; d_gene: TRBD2; CDR3aa: CASSVGYGLDTDTQYF; CDR3nt: TGTGCCAGCAGCGTAGGTTACGGACTAGATACAGATACGCAGTATTTT
j_gene: TRBJ1-2; abundance: .; v_gene: TRBV4-2; d_gene: TRBD1; CDR3aa: CASSQDRTGPFYGYTF; CDR3nt: TGTGCCAGCAGCCAAGATCGGACAGGGCCTTTCTATGGCTACACCTTC
j_gene: TRBJ1-5; abundance: .; v_gene: TRBV12-3/TRBV12-4; d_gene: .; CDR3aa: CASSSNQPQHF; CDR3nt: TGTGCCAGCAGTTCAAATCAGCCCCAGCATTTT
j_gene: TRBJ2-1; abundance: .; v_gene: TRBV21-1; d_gene: .; CDR3aa: CASRLNWPRGPYNEQFF; CDR3nt: TGTGCCAGCAGGCTTAATTGGCCCCGAGGGCCCTACAATGAGCAGTTCTTC
j_gene: TRBJ2-2; abundance: .; v_gene: TRBV29-1; d_gene: TRBD1; CDR3aa: CSTKGDRETGELFF; CDR3nt: TGCAGCACCAAGGGGGACAGGGAAACCGGGGAGCTGTTTTTT
j_gene: TRBJ1-2; abundance: .; v_gene: TRBV7-2; d_gene: .; CDR3aa: CASSNRVIAPDYGYTF; CDR3nt: TGTGCCAGCAGCAACCGGGTAATCGCCCCTGACTATGGCTACACCTTC